One and the same sample provided the 2 T cell receptor beta chains below, sequenced in a study of CD8 T cells in ankylosing spondylitis. TCRdb analysed the 5' RACE reads with MiXCR anew, one entry per CDR3 protein. The sample shows about 160,000 distinct CDR3 sequences, 9.8% of them seen only once. Sample: blood, either unsorted or a sorted T cell fraction (not recorded which). Every receptor here comes from a female donor with ankylosing spondylitis or in good health (not recorded which).

This clonotype was counted between two and nine times. The chain employs TRBV28 and TRBJ2-1, with 13 bases matching TRBD2. CDR1 and CDR2 from the germline V gene are MDHEN and SYDVKM. J gave up 8 bases and V 5 bases, and 6 bases lay outside the gene matches. The CDR3 covers 15 residues. The DNA of the CDR3 is TGTGCCAGCAGTCAACTAGCGGGAGGGGAGGATGAGCAGTTCTTC. Amino acids: CASSQLAGGEDEQFF.

The chain couples TRBV15 to TRBJ2-7, with D uncertain. V lost 3 bases, J lost 6 bases, and 9 bases lay in between. The CDR3 totals 12 residues. Germline CDR1 is LNHNV and CDR2 is YYDKDF (reference sequence). The DNA of the CDR3 is TGTGCCACCAGCAGGTCGGTAGGCGAGCAGTACTTC. It yields the protein CATSRSVGEQYF.